Each of the 8 T cell receptor beta chains below was sequenced from the same sample in a study of identical twins. TCRdb reanalysed the 5' RACE reads using MiXCR and keeps one entry per CDR3 protein. The repertoire holds 500,000 or so distinct CDR3 sequences, 13% to 15% seen once, with 0.4% to 0.55% in the top ten. The same specimen was also included in a second study, on yellow fever vaccine responses in identical twins.

Input material: CD4+ T cells sorted from blood. Receptors originate from a woman under 30 in good health.

This clonotype was seen only a few times. The rearrangement uses TRBV6-5 and TRBJ2-1; 10 positions match TRBD2. This CDR3 region has 17 residues. Germline CDR1 and CDR2: MNHEY and SVGAGI. Trimming at V came to 0 bases and at J to 5 bases, leaving 7 bases not matched to a gene. The chain's CDR3 is CASSYSPSGSLDNEQFF. The CDR3 DNA reads TGTGCCAGCAGTTACTCGCCTAGCGGGAGTCTGGACAATGAGCAGTTCTTC.

The chain recombines TRBV5-5 with TRBJ2-1; 10 positions match TRBD2. Unmatched junction bases numbered 7, after V lost 4 bases and J lost 3 bases. The length of the CDR3 is 16 residues. Germline values: CDR1 SGHKS, CDR2 YYEKEE (reference sequence). CDR3 nucleotide sequence: TGTGCCAGCAGCGGAAAGAGCGGGGGGGTCTACAATGAGCAGTTCTTC. Its protein product is CASSGKSGGVYNEQFF.

This clonotype has just a few counts. V gene TRBV12-3 or TRBV12-4 combines with J gene TRBJ2-1, with 7 bases fitting TRBD2. J lost 6 bases, V lost 5 bases, and 7 bases had no gene match. The CDR3 consists of 14 residues. This CDR3 is CASSNGDYGNEQFF. CDR3 DNA: TGTGCCAGCAGTAATGGGGACTACGGCAATGAGCAGTTCTTC.

The chain recombines TRBV18 with TRBJ2-1; 12 bases are a match to TRBD2. Germline V gene sequence: CDR1 KGHSH, CDR2 LQKENI. V was pared by 2 bases and J by 7 bases, with 6 bases of the junction left unmatched. The CDR3 is 16 residues long. Here the CDR3 reads CASSPSLAGGSNEQFF. As DNA, the CDR3 is TGTGCCAGCTCACCATCACTAGCGGGAGGTTCGAATGAGCAGTTCTTC.

This chain links TRBV27 with TRBJ2-7, with TRBD2 matching 15 bases. The V and J ends lost 7 bases and 3 bases, in that order; junction bases with no gene match: 13. Germline V gives CDR1 MNHEY, CDR2 SMNVEV (reference sequence). There are 18 residues in the CDR3. The CDR3 is CASTPRGTSGRPNYEQYF. The CDR3 DNA follows: TGTGCCAGCACCCCGCGCGGGACTAGCGGGAGGCCTAACTACGAGCAGTACTTC.

This clonotype has at least ten counts. V gene TRBV12-3 or TRBV12-4 combines with J gene TRBJ2-4; 9 nucleotides align to TRBD1. This CDR3 is built from 12 residues. V was clipped by 8 bases and J by 10 bases; unmatched bases: 6. The CDR3 loop is CASGQGFGIQYF. CDR3 in DNA: TGTGCCAGCGGACAGGGGTTTGGGATTCAGTACTTC.

V and J are TRBV27 and TRBJ2-6; TRBD2 matches at 11 bases. V dropped 5 bases and J dropped 1; count of bases not matched to a gene: 10. The CDR3 covers 19 residues. Looked up from germline, CDR1 is MNHEY and CDR2 is SMNVEV (reference sequence). The CDR3, as DNA: TGTGCCAGCAGTGCCCTAGTAGCGGGAGGGCCGTCTGGGGCCAACGTCCTGACTTTC. Its protein is CASSALVAGGPSGANVLTF.

The genes are TRBV28 and TRBJ2-7, with TRBD2 identical over 11 bases. Germline-derived CDR1 and CDR2 are MDHEN and SYDVKM. There are 16 residues in the CDR3. After removal of 5 bases from V and 0 bases from J, the junction contained 6 bases not matched to a gene. The CDR3 region is CASSPRLAGNSYEQYF. The CDR3 DNA is TGTGCCAGCAGTCCCCGACTAGCGGGGAACTCCTACGAGCAGTACTTC.